This TCR beta chain was identified in a study of blood T cell repertoires in COVID-19. Overall study: Some COVID-19 samples were acute and others convalescent; all came from the United States, Italy and Spain.

Original handling: How many nucleated cells were present was estimated from reference gene primer amplification. The repertoire was sequenced with immunoSEQ multiplex PCR; TCRdb's copy has only in-frame clones and lacks some. V and J calls and clone size come straight from that table; D and trimming were deduced from the DNA. The data contain 250,000 to 350,000 clones, roughly 86% of them singletons. In assigning cohorts, the study relied on participant-reported clinical history. The CDR3 consists of 17 residues. Germline V CDR1 and CDR2: SGHTA, FQGTGA. V was pared by 3 bases and J by 7 bases, with 14 bases of the junction left unmatched.

The V gene is TRBV7-3, the J gene TRBJ1-2; 10 positions agree with TRBD1. This TCR came from a young woman who had recovered from COVID-19. The specimen sequenced was PBMCs or T cells enriched from blood (not recorded which). As DNA, the CDR3 is TGTGCCAGCAGCTTCCCCGGGACAGGGGTTTTTGGTTCTGGCTACACCTTC. Translated, it gives CASSFPGTGVFGSGYTF.